The 12 T cell receptor beta chains presented below share a single source sample, sequenced in a study of cytomegalovirus exposure and HLA in healthy donors. The study ran its PCR with 60 Vbeta and 13 Jbeta primers. Produced via immunoSEQ multiplex PCR; TCRdb's table is partial and in-frame only. Of about 170,000 clones listed, 85% are singletons. Sample: PBMCs. These receptors were collected from a man aged 25 to 40 in good health and CMV-seropositive.

This chain joins TRBV6-5 and TRBJ2-2; no clear D. The V end was cut by 9 bases, the J end by 3 bases, with 8 bases between. The CDR3 is 12 amino acids. In germline, CDR1 is MNHEY, CDR2 SVGAGI. CDR3 coding DNA: TGTGCCAGTCAGACTGACACCGGGGAGCTGTTTTTT. Its protein is CASQTDTGELFF.

The V gene is TRBV6-5, the J gene TRBJ1-1; 7 nucleotides align to TRBD1. V shed 1 base, J shed 6 bases, and the junction held 5 bases outside the gene matches. CDR3 length equals 14 residues. Germline CDR1 and CDR2: MNHEY and SVGAGI. CDR3 protein: CASSYLPTGAEAFF. The CDR3 nucleotides are TGTGCCAGCAGTTACTTACCTACAGGGGCTGAAGCTTTCTTT.

This clone was seen only a few times. The rearrangement joins TRBV9 to TRBJ1-1; a possible D gene is TRBD1 (6 bases). Germline V lookup: CDR1 SGDLS, CDR2 YYNGEE. Trimming cost V 4 bases and J 1 base, with 17 bases left between them. This CDR3 contains 16 residues. In DNA form, the CDR3 reads TGTGCCAGCAGCCTTACCACAGGGCGGTCGAACACTGAAGCTTTCTTT. Encoded protein: CASSLTTGRSNTEAFF.

The J gene is TRBJ2-5, the V gene TRBV30; perhaps TRBD1 as D (6 bases). V was pared by 4 bases and J by 1 base, with 25 bases between. Germline V gene lookup returns CDR1 GTSNPN and CDR2 SVGIG (reference sequence). CDR3 length equals 18 residues. CDR3 sequence reads: CAWTGNRRRGVAQETQYF. CDR3 DNA sequence: TGTGCCTGGACAGGGAATCGACGCAGGGGTGTTGCCCAAGAGACCCAGTACTTC.

The genes are TRBV11-3 and TRBJ1-2; TRBD1 is a possible D gene (5 bases). Trimming removed 5 bases at V and 4 bases at J, with 17 bases between. The CDR3 is made up of 15 amino acids. Germline lookup yields CDR1 SGHNT and CDR2 YENEEA. Written as DNA, the CDR3 is TGTGCCAGCAGCCGTGGGACTCGTCAAGTCTATGGCTACACCTTC. Encoded protein: CASSRGTRQVYGYTF.

CDR3 protein: CASSLGLGAYEQYF. The CDR3 DNA is TGTGCCAGCAGCTTAGGACTAGGCGCCTACGAGCAGTACTTC. V gene TRBV11-2 combines with J gene TRBJ2-7; D might be TRBD2 (6 bases). Trimming took off 1 base at V and 2 bases at J, with 9 bases between the two ends. CDR1 and CDR2 from the germline V gene are SGHAT and FQNNGV. The CDR3 length is 14 residues.

V usage is TRBV7-8 and J usage is TRBJ2-5; TRBD2 aligns across 7 bases. Germline trimming cut 0 bases from V and 4 bases from J; bases unmatched to any gene: 2. Germline CDR1 SGHVS, CDR2 FQNEAQ. This CDR3 is built from 14 residues. CDR3 sequence (DNA): TGTGCCAGCAGCTTAGCGGGGAGGGCAGAGACCCAGTACTTC. Encoded protein: CASSLAGRAETQYF.

This clone was found many times. Other DNA sequences from this sample encode an identical CDR3 as well. The rearrangement links TRBV6-4 to TRBJ2-1, with 12 bases fitting TRBD2. From germline, CDR1 is MRHNA and CDR2 SNTAGT. CDR3 length: 15 residues. Trimming cost V 0 bases and J 6 bases; bases outside gene matches: 0. The CDR3 sequence is CASSDSTSGSNEQFF. Here the CDR3 DNA reads TGTGCCAGCAGTGACTCGACTAGCGGGAGCAATGAGCAGTTCTTC.

Details on this clone: Within the sample, other DNA sequences also encode this same CDR3. This chain connects TRBV5-1 to TRBJ2-3; D is unclear. The CDR3 is 12 amino acids. The ends were cut back, 4 bases at V and 0 bases at J, with 3 bases in the middle. Looked up from germline, CDR1 is SGHRS and CDR2 is YFSETQ. Here the CDR3 reads CASSLSTDTQYF. The CDR3 nucleotides read TGCGCCAGCAGCCTGAGCACAGATACGCAGTATTTT.

The V call is TRBV2, the J call TRBJ2-1, with TRBD2 matching over 10 bases. Germline CDR1 and CDR2: SNHLY and FYNNEI. The CDR3 has 15 residues. Germline trimming cut 2 bases from V and 2 bases from J; bases unmatched to any gene: 0. The CDR3 region has the DNA TGTGCCAGCAGTGAACTAGCGGGAGCCTACAATGAGCAGTTCTTC. Protein product: CASSELAGAYNEQFF.

This clone has only a few counts. The chain combines TRBV7-2 with TRBJ2-7; the match to TRBD2 covers 10 bases. The CDR3 covers 15 residues. In germline, CDR1 is SGHTA, CDR2 FQGNSA. V dropped 2 bases and J dropped 9; count of bases not matched to a gene: 10. The CDR3 reads CASSLRETGLARQYF. CDR3 in DNA: TGTGCCAGCAGCTTAAGGGAAACGGGACTAGCGCGGCAGTACTTC.

CDR3 coding DNA: TGTGCCAGCTCACCACGGGCCCCCGAGCAGTACTTC. Translated: CASSPRAPEQYF. V usage is TRBV18 and J usage is TRBJ2-7; D is unresolved. The V and J ends lost 1 base and 6 bases respectively, with 7 bases between them. The CDR3 has 12 residues. Germline-derived CDR1 and CDR2 are KGHSH and LQKENI.